This T cell receptor (beta chain) is drawn from a study of T cells in Graves' hyperthyroidism and ophthalmopathy. This clonotype came up many times. The antigen is unknown. Regarding the study as a whole: Most expanded thyroid clonotypes above 0.001 also appeared in blood.

In the ophthalmopathy cohort, Clinical Activity Score was at least 3, NOSPECS grade at least 4, and duration under 3 months. Patients were excluded for uncontrolled infection, other autoimmune disease, pregnancy or lactation. The trim removed 1 base at V and 13 bases at J, leaving 9 bases unmatched. The CDR3 has 14 residues. Germline-derived CDR1 and CDR2 are SGHDT and YYEEEE. There were TCR beta CDR3 regions amplified from RNA transcripts. An initial round of RT-PCR targeting the TCR CDR3 relied on the HTBI primer set. TCRdb reprocessed the multiplex PCR reads via MiXCR and lists one record per CDR3 protein. The sample has 550,000 to 600,000 distinct CDR3 sequences, 11% to 15% seen once.

V usage is TRBV5-6 and J usage is TRBJ2-1; 9 nucleotides align to TRBD2. This clonotype was obtained from a woman in her late teens or twenties with Graves' ophthalmopathy. The specimen sequenced was blood. CDR3 nucleotides: TGTGCCAGCAGCTTGTTTGCGGGAGGGCCTGACCAGTTCTTC. It yields the protein CASSLFAGGPDQFF.